This entry describes one T cell receptor beta chain. Per the original methods: Scientists estimated how many nucleated cells there were by amplifying reference gene primers. The assay was immunoSEQ multiplex PCR, and TCRdb's table has in-frame clones only and misses some. V and J calls and clone size are as listed in that table; D and trimming were resolved from the DNA. The data show hundreds of thousands of clones, roughly four fifths seen once. The source of the sample is a study of blood T cell repertoires in COVID-19. Study information: The samples span acute and convalescent COVID-19 from the United States, Italy and Spain. PBMCs, B-cell-depleted T cells, or T cells provided the cDNA or gDNA that made up the material.

Trimming took 1 base from V and 9 from J; bases not matched to a gene: 2. The CDR3 has 15 residues. CDR1 is MGHRA, CDR2 YSYEKL, per germline. The sequenced sample was peripheral blood. The sequence was obtained from a woman of 80 years or more with acute or convalescent COVID-19. The chain joins TRBV4-1 to TRBJ1-6; 11 bases match TRBD1. Here the CDR3 reads CASSQGTGGGSPLHF. DNA of the CDR3: TGCGCCAGCAGCCAAGGGACAGGGGGCGGTTCACCCCTCCACTTT.